This T cell receptor (beta chain) originates from a study of blood T cell repertoires in COVID-19. The CDR3 has 16 residues. Germline CDR1 MDHEN, CDR2 SYDVKM. The V gene end was trimmed by 3 bases and the J gene end by 9 bases; junction bases not matched to a gene: 8. As processed by the authors: It was from reference gene primer amplification that nucleated cell counts were estimated. Method: immunoSEQ multiplex PCR; TCRdb's copy keeps in-frame clones and lacks some. D and trimming were read from the DNA, whereas the V and J calls and clone size are those reported in that table. This table holds hundreds of thousands of clones, 85% to 90% found once. Participants spanned ages about 18 to 100 years and resided in about two dozen US areas. Two consecutive negative NP/OP PCR tests, clearance, or resolved symptoms defined Cohort 3 recovery.

What was sequenced was PBMCs or T cells enriched from blood (not recorded which). This TCR came from a young man who had recovered from COVID-19. This chain uses TRBV28 with TRBJ1-6; 10 positions match TRBD1. DNA for the CDR3: TGTGCCAGCAGTTTTCGGGGGACAGGGGATAGTTCACCCCTCCACTTT. Encoded protein: CASSFRGTGDSSPLHF.